The clone carrying this T cell receptor beta chain has a handful of counts. TCRdb recomputed calls from the RT-PCR reads with MiXCR, one row per CDR3 protein. The profile covers approximately 38,000 distinct CDR3 sequences, with about 30% appearing a single time and approximately 79% taken by the ten largest. The sample comes from a study of patients and donors after allogeneic stem cell transplantation. This receptor was identified in a human donor who was either an allogeneic HSCT recipient or a stem cell or donor lymphocyte infusion donor (not recorded which). It is not recorded whose cells these are; they may come from a transplant donor. Sequencing used blood, either unsorted or a sorted T cell fraction (not recorded which).

CDR3 sequence reads: CASSQGSNQPQHF. The CDR3 bases are TGTGCCAGCAGTCAGGGAAGCAATCAGCCCCAGCATTTT. The chain combines TRBV28 with TRBJ1-5; tentatively, D is TRBD1 (5 bases). V lost 5 bases to trimming and J lost 1 base, with 6 bases between them. Germline V gene data show CDR1 as MDHEN and CDR2 as SYDVKM. CDR3 length: 13 amino acids.